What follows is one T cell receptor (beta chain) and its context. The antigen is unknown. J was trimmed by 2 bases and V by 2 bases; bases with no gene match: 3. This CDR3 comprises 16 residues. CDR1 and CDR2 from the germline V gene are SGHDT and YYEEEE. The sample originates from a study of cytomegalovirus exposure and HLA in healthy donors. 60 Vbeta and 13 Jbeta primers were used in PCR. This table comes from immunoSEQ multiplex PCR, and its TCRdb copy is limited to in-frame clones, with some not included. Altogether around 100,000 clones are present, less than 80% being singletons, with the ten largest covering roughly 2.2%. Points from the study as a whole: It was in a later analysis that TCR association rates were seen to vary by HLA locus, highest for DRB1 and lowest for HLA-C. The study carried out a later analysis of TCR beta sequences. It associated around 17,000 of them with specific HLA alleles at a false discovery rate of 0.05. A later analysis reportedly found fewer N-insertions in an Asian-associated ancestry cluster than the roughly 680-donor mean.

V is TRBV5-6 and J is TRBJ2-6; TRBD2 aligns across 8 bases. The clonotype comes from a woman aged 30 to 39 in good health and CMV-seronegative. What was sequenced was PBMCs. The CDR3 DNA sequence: TGTGCCAGCAGCTTATACGGGGGGGCTGGGGCCAACGTCCTGACTTTC. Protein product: CASSLYGGAGANVLTF.